These 27 T cell receptor beta chains were all obtained from the same sample, sequenced in a study of cytomegalovirus exposure and HLA in healthy donors. The PCR contained 60 Vbeta and 13 Jbeta primers. The protocol was immunoSEQ multiplex PCR, while the TCRdb copy is restricted to in-frame clones and leaves out a portion. The repertoire holds more than 150,000 clones, with around 80% as singletons. Sequencing was carried out using PBMCs. The receptors stem from a man aged 35-49 years in good health and CMV-seropositive.

The chain joins TRBV7-3 to TRBJ1-1; unclear D gene. CDR3 length: 15 residues. Germline lookup yields CDR1 SGHTA and CDR2 FQGTGA. The V end was cut by 0 bases, the J end by 2 bases, with 10 bases between. The CDR3 protein is CASSLTVGRNTEAFF. The CDR3 DNA sequence: TGTGCCAGCAGCTTAACGGTCGGGAGAAACACTGAAGCTTTCTTT.

The chain recombines TRBV19 with TRBJ1-6, with D possibly matching TRBD1 (5 bases). Germline CDR1 LNHDA, CDR2 SQIVND (reference sequence). CDR3 size: 16 residues. The V end lost 3 bases, the J end lost 9 bases, and 18 bases lay between the germline ends. The CDR3 coding sequence is TGTGCCAGTAGTATGAAGGTTGGGCAGGGAGGTTCACCCCTCCACTTT. Translating it yields CASSMKVGQGGSPLHF.

The chain links TRBV10-3 to TRBJ1-3; D is undetermined. CDR3 length equals 13 residues. Trimming stripped 5 bases from V and 4 bases from J, with 9 bases between. Germline V gene sequence: CDR1 ENHRY, CDR2 SYGVKD. This CDR3 reads CAISPSRGNTIYF. In DNA, the CDR3 is TGTGCCATCAGTCCGAGCAGGGGAAACACCATATATTTT.

J is TRBJ2-1 and V is TRBV11-2, with 9 nucleotides matching TRBD1. The CDR3 sequence is 15 residues long. Trimming took 6 bases from V and 8 from J; bases not matched to a gene: 11. CDR1 is SGHAT, CDR2 FQNNGV, per germline. The CDR3 reads CASRAGQGRSYEQFF. The CDR3 DNA reads TGTGCCAGCAGGGCGGGACAGGGTAGGTCATATGAGCAGTTCTTC. Looking up the rest from reference TRBV11-2 and TRBJ2-1 gives the full variable domain: EAGVAQSPRYKIIEKRQSVAFWCNPISGHATLYWYQQILGQGPKLLIQFQNNGVVDDSQLPKDRFSAERLKGVDSTLKIQPAKLEDSAVYLCASRAGQGRSYEQFFGPGTRLTVL.

The rearrangement joins TRBV5-6 to TRBJ2-3, with a possible D match to TRBD1 (6 bases). From germline, CDR1 is SGHDT and CDR2 YYEEEE. This CDR3 is built from 13 residues. Trimming stripped 4 bases from V and 8 bases from J, with 14 bases between. CDR3 sequence (DNA): TGTGCCAGCAGCCGAGGGTTAGGGGGTACGCAGTATTTT. This codes for CASSRGLGGTQYF.

The chain uses TRBV7-9 and TRBJ2-7; D possibly corresponds to TRBD1 (6 bases). The V gene's germline CDR1 is SEHNR and CDR2 FQNEAQ (reference sequence). This CDR3 has 14 residues. Trimming removed 3 bases from V and 3 bases from J, with 12 bases in between. CDR3 loop: CASSLGHDFYEQYF. In DNA form, the CDR3 reads TGTGCCAGCAGCTTGGGACACGACTTCTACGAGCAGTACTTC. Drawing the rest from reference TRBV7-9 and TRBJ2-7, the complete variable domain is DTGVSQNPRHKITKRGQNVTFRCDPISEHNRLYWYRQTLGQGPEFLTYFQNEAQLEKSRLLSDRFSAERPKGSFSTLEIQRTEQGDSAMYLCASSLGHDFYEQYFGPGTRLTVT.

The chain combines TRBV10-1 with TRBJ2-2; 7 bases are a match to TRBD1. V dropped 5 bases and J dropped 7; count of bases not matched to a gene: 10. The CDR3 totals 15 residues. Germline loops: CDR1 WNHNN, CDR2 SYGVQD (reference sequence). The CDR3 loop reads CASSRQGSKVGELFF. CDR3 DNA: TGCGCCAGCAGTAGACAGGGATCGAAAGTCGGGGAGCTGTTTTTT.

The V and J genes are TRBV9 and TRBJ2-5, with 7 bases aligning to TRBD2. Germline CDR1 SGDLS, CDR2 YYNGEE. J lost 5 bases, V lost 0 bases, and 10 bases had no gene match. The CDR3 is 16 amino acids. This CDR3 reads CASSVGSGNFGETQYF. The CDR3 DNA reads TGTGCCAGCAGCGTAGGGAGCGGGAATTTCGGGGAGACCCAGTACTTC.

This clone came up a few times. The chain links TRBV5-1 to TRBJ1-1; no definite D call. The CDR3 has 15 residues. V lost 7 bases, J lost 4 bases, and 20 bases lay in between. Germline V gives CDR1 SGHRS, CDR2 YFSETQ. The CDR3 region is CASSKVAITFTEAFF. CDR3 DNA sequence: TGCGCCAGCTCGAAGGTAGCGATTACCTTCACTGAAGCTTTCTTT.

The CDR3 loop reads CASSDTGVAYEQYF. The CDR3 nucleotides are TGTGCCAGCAGTGATACCGGGGTCGCCTACGAGCAGTACTTC. This chain connects TRBV2 to TRBJ2-7; TRBD2 might be the D (5 bases). The CDR3 totals 14 residues. V lost 3 bases to trimming and J lost 2 bases, with 11 bases between them. Germline CDR1 is SNHLY and CDR2 is FYNNEI.

This clone was observed a handful of times. This rearrangement joins TRBV6-5 to TRBJ1-1; 7 bases are a match to TRBD1. V shed 11 bases, J shed 3 bases, and the junction held 3 bases outside the gene matches. Per the germline V gene, CDR1 is MNHEY and CDR2 is SVGAGI. This CDR3 is 11 amino acids long. The CDR3 bases are TGTGCCGTAACAGGGGACACTGAAGCTTTCTTT. Translated: CAVTGDTEAFF.

The chain uses TRBV5-8 and TRBJ1-4; D might be TRBD1 (6 bases). This CDR3 comprises 15 residues. Germline V lookup: CDR1 SGHTS, CDR2 YDEGEE. V was shortened by 4 bases and J by 4 bases, with 14 bases between the two germline ends. CDR3 sequence reads: CASSPGHLYNEKLFF. CDR3 bases: TGTGCCAGCAGCCCGGGACACCTCTATAATGAAAAACTGTTTTTT.

This chain uses TRBV5-1 with TRBJ2-5, with 8 bases aligning to TRBD2. The J call may be incorrect, as the DNA end agrees better with TRBJ2-7. This CDR3 comprises 14 residues. The germline CDR1 and CDR2 sequences are SGHRS and YFSETQ. DNA of the CDR3: TGCGCCAGCAGCTGGGTAGCGGGGAGCTACGAGCAGTACTTC. It specifies CASSWVAGSYEQYF.

The chain has TRBV4-1 and TRBJ2-3; a possible D gene is TRBD2 (5 bases). The germline V gene has CDR1 MGHRA and CDR2 YSYEKL. With 1 base removed from V and 0 bases from J, the gap between germline ends came to 5 bases. The CDR3 totals 14 residues. The CDR3 nucleotides read TGCGCCAGCAGCCAAGCGGGGAGCACAGATACGCAGTATTTT. Translation gives CASSQAGSTDTQYF.

The rearrangement uses TRBV28 and TRBJ1-4; 8 bases match TRBD1. The V gene end was trimmed by 5 bases and the J gene end by 7 bases; junction bases not matched to a gene: 9. CDR3 length: 15 amino acids. Germline V CDR1 and CDR2: MDHEN, SYDVKM. CDR3 sequence: CASSPPGGSGEKLFF. CDR3 in DNA: TGTGCCAGCAGTCCTCCAGGGGGCTCCGGTGAAAAACTGTTTTTT.

The rearrangement links TRBV7-9 to TRBJ1-6, with TRBD1 matching over 8 bases. The ends lost 3 bases at V and 6 bases at J; junction bases unmatched: 4. The CDR3 runs 15 residues. The germline V gene has CDR1 SEHNR and CDR2 FQNEAQ (reference sequence). The CDR3 nucleotides are TGTGCCAGCAGCTTGGGACAGGTCATTAATTCACCCCTCCACTTT. It specifies CASSLGQVINSPLHF.

The V and J genes are TRBV7-2 and TRBJ1-2; 7 bases line up with TRBD1. V was pared by 7 bases and J by 5 bases, with 13 bases of the junction left unmatched. Germline assignment: CDR1 SGHTA and CDR2 FQGNSA. The CDR3 has 15 amino acids. CDR3 sequence reads: CASIENRGSVYGYTF. As DNA, the CDR3 is TGTGCCAGCATCGAAAACAGGGGATCGGTTTATGGCTACACCTTC. Combining the CDR3 with reference TRBV7-2 and TRBJ1-2 gives the whole variable domain GAGVSQSPSNKVTEKGKDVELRCDPISGHTALYWYRQSLGQGLEFLIYFQGNSAPDKSGLPSDRFSAERTGGSVSTLTIQRTQQEDSAVYLCASIENRGSVYGYTFGSGTRLTVV.

This sequence joins TRBV28 and TRBJ2-7, with 8 bases that match TRBD1. After removal of 6 bases from V and 5 bases from J, the junction contained 12 bases not matched to a gene. The germline V gene encodes CDR1 MDHEN and CDR2 SYDVKM. The CDR3 is 15 residues long. Written as DNA, the CDR3 is TGTGCCAGCAGATCGGCCGGGACAGGAAAAGACGAGCAGTACTTC. As protein: CASRSAGTGKDEQYF.

This rearrangement joins TRBV13 to TRBJ2-7, with TRBD2 identical over 9 bases. CDR1 is PRHDT and CDR2 is FYEKMQ in the germline V gene (reference sequence). Germline trimming cut 3 bases from V and 3 bases from J; bases unmatched to any gene: 12. The CDR3 consists of 17 residues. CDR3 sequence reads: CASSLWPIAGEHYEQYF. CDR3 bases: TGTGCCAGCAGCTTGTGGCCGATAGCGGGAGAACACTACGAGCAGTACTTC.

V and J are TRBV7-2 and TRBJ1-2; D perhaps matches TRBD1 (5 bases). Per the germline V gene, CDR1 is SGHTA and CDR2 is FQGNSA. This CDR3 is 15 amino acids long. V was cut by 1 base and J by 4 bases, with 13 bases left in between. CDR3 DNA: TGTGCCAGCAGCTTAGGAAACCAGGGCCCCTATGGCTACACCTTC. Translation gives CASSLGNQGPYGYTF.

The CDR3: CASSRQGQGNQPQHF. CDR3 DNA: TGTGCCAGCAGTAGACAGGGGCAGGGCAATCAGCCCCAGCATTTT. The chain employs TRBV27 and TRBJ1-5; 8 bases agree with TRBD1. The ends lost 5 bases at V and 2 bases at J; junction bases unmatched: 5. CDR1 and CDR2 (germline): MNHEY, SMNVEV (reference sequence). CDR3 size: 15 residues.

The V and J genes are TRBV11-2 and TRBJ2-4, with D possibly being TRBD2 (6 bases). The germline V gene encodes CDR1 SGHAT and CDR2 FQNNGV. This CDR3 has 14 residues. Deletions cut 3 bases from V and 0 bases from J, with 6 bases between. In nucleotides, the CDR3 is TGTGCCAGCAGCTTGGAGGGAGCCAAAAACATTCAGTACTTC. It specifies CASSLEGAKNIQYF.

The chain has TRBV5-4 and TRBJ2-7, with D possibly TRBD2 on 7 matching bases. Germline V lookup: CDR1 SGHNT, CDR2 YYREEE (reference sequence). The CDR3 is made up of 14 amino acids. With 2 bases removed from V and 6 bases from J, the gap between germline ends came to 15 bases. The CDR3 DNA follows: TGTGCCAGCAGCTTAGTCGGGGGGCCACCCGAGCAGTACTTC. Translated, it gives CASSLVGGPPEQYF.

The chain carries TRBV7-8 and TRBJ2-3, with 9 positions matching TRBD2. CDR1 and CDR2 (germline): SGHVS, FQNEAQ. J was trimmed by 3 bases and V by 0 bases; bases with no gene match: 7. CDR3 length: 17 amino acids. The CDR3: CASSLAGGLAKTDTQYF. Here the CDR3 DNA reads TGTGCCAGCAGCTTAGCGGGTGGACTAGCGAAGACAGATACGCAGTATTTT.

The V call is TRBV29-1, the J call TRBJ2-7; 8 bases align to TRBD2. Trimming cost V 2 bases and J 4 bases; bases outside gene matches: 4. The CDR3 is 13 residues long. Per germline, CDR1 SQVTM and CDR2 ANQGSEA. The CDR3 coding sequence is TGCAGCGTTGAACCCTCGGGAGGGTACGAGCAGTACTTC. Its protein product is CSVEPSGGYEQYF.

This chain joins TRBV28 and TRBJ1-5; TRBD1 aligns across 8 bases. The CDR3 is 13 amino acids. Trimming cost V 6 bases and J 3 bases; bases outside gene matches: 1. The V gene's germline CDR1 is MDHEN and CDR2 SYDVKM. The CDR3 loop reads CASRDRANQPQHF. The CDR3 DNA reads as TGTGCCAGCAGGGACAGGGCCAATCAGCCCCAGCATTTT.

The chain carries TRBV30 and TRBJ2-3; D is unresolved. V dropped 3 bases and J dropped 0 bases, with 13 bases sitting between them. CDR1 GTSNPN and CDR2 SVGIG come from the germline V gene (reference sequence). This CDR3 is 15 amino acids long. The CDR3 bases are TGTGCCTGGAGGGCGCAGACGAGGAGCACAGATACGCAGTATTTT. Protein: CAWRAQTRSTDTQYF.